The source of this T cell receptor (beta chain) is a study of T cell changes during pregnancy in multiple sclerosis. The CDR3 runs to 15 residues. CDR1 KGHSH and CDR2 LQKENI come from the germline V gene. The ends were cut back, 2 bases at V and 0 bases at J, with 10 bases in the middle. Data came from immunoSEQ multiplex PCR; TCRdb stores just in-frame clones and leaves some out. The profile shows 50,000 to 60,000 clones, 90% of them singletons. The chain combines TRBV18 with TRBJ1-2; D not certain. This sequence was found in a female donor with multiple sclerosis, enrolled in a pregnancy study. The sequencing here drew on CD4+ T cells from peripheral blood mononuclear cells, taken in the first trimester of pregnancy. DNA for the CDR3: TGTGCCAGCTCACCATGGGAGATAGCTAACTATGGCTACACCTTC. Its translation: CASSPWEIANYGYTF.